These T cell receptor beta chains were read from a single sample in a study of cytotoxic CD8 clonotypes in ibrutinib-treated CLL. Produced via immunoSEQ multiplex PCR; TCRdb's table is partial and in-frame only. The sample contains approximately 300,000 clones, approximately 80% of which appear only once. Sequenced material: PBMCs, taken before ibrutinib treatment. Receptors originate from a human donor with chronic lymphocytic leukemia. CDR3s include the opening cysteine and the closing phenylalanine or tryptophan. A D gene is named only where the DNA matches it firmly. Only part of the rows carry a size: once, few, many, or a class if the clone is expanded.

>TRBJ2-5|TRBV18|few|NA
TGTGCCAGCTCACCACCGGGGCAGGGCGGAGAGACCCAGTACTTC
CASSPPGQGGETQYF
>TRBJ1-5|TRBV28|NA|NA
TGTGCCAGCAGTTTAACCCCCCCTTTTGGACGCGGGAATAGCAATCAGCCCCAGCATTTT
CASSLTPPFGRGNSNQPQHF
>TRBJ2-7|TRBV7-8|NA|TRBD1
TGTGCCACCAAGTGGGGACAGGGGTTGGGCTACGAGCAGTACTTC
CATKWGQGLGYEQYF
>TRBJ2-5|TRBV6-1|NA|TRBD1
TGTGCCCTTGGGACAGGGAACTTTCAAGAGACCCAGTACTTC
CALGTGNFQETQYF
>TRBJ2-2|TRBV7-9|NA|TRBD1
TGTGCCAGCAGCCGACAGGGGGCCGGGGAGCTGTTTTTT
CASSRQGAGELFF
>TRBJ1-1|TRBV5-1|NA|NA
TGCGCCAGCAGCTTGTTGTGCACTGAAGCTTTCTTT
CASSLLCTEAFF
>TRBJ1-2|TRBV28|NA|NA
TGTGCCAGCAATTTAGGCTATGGCTACACCTTC
CASNLGYGYTF
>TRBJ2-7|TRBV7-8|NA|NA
TGTGCCAGCAGCTTAGGTACCGGGACCGTCTCCTACGAGCAGTACTTC
CASSLGTGTVSYEQYF
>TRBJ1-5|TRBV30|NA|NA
TGTGCCTGGGGGTCAGTCCCGAATCAGCCCCAGCATTTT
CAWGSVPNQPQHF
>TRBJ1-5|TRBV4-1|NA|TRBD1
TGCGCCAGCAGCCAAGAGGGACAGGGGGGGGGACAGCCCCAGCATTTT
CASSQEGQGGGQPQHF
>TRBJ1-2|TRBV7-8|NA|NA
TGTGCCAGCAGCTTAGGTACAGGCGAAAACTATGGCTACACCTTC
CASSLGTGENYGYTF
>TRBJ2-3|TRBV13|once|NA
TGTGCCAGCAGCTTAGTTGCGGCCCCCCCAGATACGCAGTATTTT
CASSLVAAPPDTQYF
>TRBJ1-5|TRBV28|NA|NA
TGTGCCAGCAGGAAGACAGTGATTAGCAATCAGCCCCAGCATTTT
CASRKTVISNQPQHF
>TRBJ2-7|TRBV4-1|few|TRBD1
TGCGCCAGCAGCCAGCCCGACAGGGGAGTCGCGTACGAGCAGTACTTC
CASSQPDRGVAYEQYF
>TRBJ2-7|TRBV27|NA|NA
TGTGCCAGCAGGAAAGTTACAGGGAGCTACGAGCAGTACTTC
CASRKVTGSYEQYF
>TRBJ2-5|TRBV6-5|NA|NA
TGTGCCAGCAGTGTGGCAGCGTGGGAGACCCAGTACTTC
CASSVAAWETQYF
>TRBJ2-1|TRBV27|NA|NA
TGTGCCAGCAGTTTACTTTCCACGACCCAAAATGAGCAGTTCTTC
CASSLLSTTQNEQFF
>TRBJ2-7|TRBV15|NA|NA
TGTGCCACCAGCACCTACGGGTCCACATCGACCTCCTACGAGCAGTACTTC
CATSTYGSTSTSYEQYF
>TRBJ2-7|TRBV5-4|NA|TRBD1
TGTGCCAGCAGCCCATCCGGGACAGGGGTTTACGAGCAGTACTTC
CASSPSGTGVYEQYF
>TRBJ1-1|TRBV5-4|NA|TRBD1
TGTGCCAGCAGCTTGGGAGGGACAGGGGCGTACACTGAAGCTTTCTTT
CASSLGGTGAYTEAFF
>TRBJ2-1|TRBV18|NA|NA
TGTGCCAGCTCACCAGCCGGCGGGGAGCAGTTCTTC
CASSPAGGEQFF
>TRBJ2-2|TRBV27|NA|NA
TGTGCCAGCAGTTTATCTCCCCGACACGGGGAGCTGTTTTTT
CASSLSPRHGELFF
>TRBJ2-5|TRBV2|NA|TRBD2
TGTGCCAGCAGCCTATCTAGCGGGAGGGACCAAGAGACCCAGTACTTC
CASSLSSGRDQETQYF
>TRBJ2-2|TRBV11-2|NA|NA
TGTGCCAGCAGCCTTCATGACACCGGGGAGCTGTTTTTT
CASSLHDTGELFF
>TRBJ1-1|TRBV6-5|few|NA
TGTGCCAGCAGTTTAGTTCCCCGTACTGAAGCTTTCTTT
CASSLVPRTEAFF
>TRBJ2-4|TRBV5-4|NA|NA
TGTGCCAGCAAGTCGGCAGGGGGGAAAAACATTCAGTACTTC
CASKSAGGKNIQYF
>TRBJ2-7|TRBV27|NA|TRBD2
TGTGCCAGCAGTTCCTGGACTAGCGGGAGAGTGTTTGGAGACGAGCAGTACTTC
CASSSWTSGRVFGDEQYF
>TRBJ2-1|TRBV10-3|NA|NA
TGTGCCATCGCCCTTGGTACTGAGCAGTTCTTC
CAIALGTEQFF
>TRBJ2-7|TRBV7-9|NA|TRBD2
TGTGCCAGCAGCTTGGGGGGACTAGCGTTAAACTACGAGCAGTACTTC
CASSLGGLALNYEQYF
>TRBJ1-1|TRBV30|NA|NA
TGTGCCTGGAGCCAGGAGGCTGAAGCTTTCTTT
CAWSQEAEAFF
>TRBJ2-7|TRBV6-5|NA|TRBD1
TGTGCCAGCAGTTATCGGGGTACAGGGGCGGCCTACGAGCAGTACTTC
CASSYRGTGAAYEQYF
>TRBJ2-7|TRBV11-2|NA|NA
TGTGCCAGCAGCTTAATCCAGGGTGGATACCACGAGCAGTACTTC
CASSLIQGGYHEQYF
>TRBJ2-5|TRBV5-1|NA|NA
TGCGCCAGCAGCTTGGCCTCTCTAGCCCGAGGCGAGACCCAGTACTTC
CASSLASLARGETQYF
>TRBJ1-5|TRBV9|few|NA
TGTGCCAGCAGCGCTGGACAGTTTAGCAATCAGCCCCAGCATTTT
CASSAGQFSNQPQHF
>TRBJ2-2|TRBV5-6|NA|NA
TGTGCCAGCAGCTTTGGCCGGTCGAGGAGGGTCAACACCGGGGAGCTGTTTTTT
CASSFGRSRRVNTGELFF
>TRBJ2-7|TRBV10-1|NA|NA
TGCGCCAGCAGTGAGTCCCAGGGAACCTACGAGCAGTACTTC
CASSESQGTYEQYF
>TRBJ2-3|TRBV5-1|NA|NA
TGCGCCAGCAGCTTAAAAGATACGCAGTATTTT
CASSLKDTQYF
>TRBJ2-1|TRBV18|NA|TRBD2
TGTGCCAGCTCACCGACTAGCGGGAATAGGAATGAGCAGTTCTTC
CASSPTSGNRNEQFF
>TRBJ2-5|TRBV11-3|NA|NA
TGTGCCAGCAGCCGGGGAGGAGGGATACAAGAGACCCAGTACTTC
CASSRGGGIQETQYF
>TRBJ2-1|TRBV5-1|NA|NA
TGCGCCAGCAGTCGATGGGGCAATGAGCAGTTCTTC
CASSRWGNEQFF
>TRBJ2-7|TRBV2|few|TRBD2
TGTGCCAGCAGCCCGGGACTAGCCTACGAGCAGTACTTC
CASSPGLAYEQYF
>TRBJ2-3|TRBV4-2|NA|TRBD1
TGTGCCAGCAGCCCCCGGGACAGGACTACATATACGCAGTATTTT
CASSPRDRTTYTQYF
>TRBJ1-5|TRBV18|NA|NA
TGTGCCAGCTCACCACCGGGGGGAAATAGCAATCAGCCCCAGCATTTT
CASSPPGGNSNQPQHF
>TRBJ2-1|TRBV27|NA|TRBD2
TGTGCCAGCAGTACCGGGAGACTAGCGGGTTATAATGAGCAGTTCTTC
CASSTGRLAGYNEQFF
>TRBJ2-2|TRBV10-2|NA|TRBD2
TGCGCCAGCAGAGAAGCGGGGACGAGCACCGGGGAGCTGTTTTTT
CASREAGTSTGELFF
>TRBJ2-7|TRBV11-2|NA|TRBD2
TGTGCCAGCAGCTTAGGGGGAGGGCTCCTCTACGAGCAGTACTTC
CASSLGGGLLYEQYF
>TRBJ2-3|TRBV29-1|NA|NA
TGCAGCGTTGTAGGCTTCCCAGATACGCAGTATTTT
CSVVGFPDTQYF
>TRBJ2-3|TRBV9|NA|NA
TGTGCCAGCAGCGTAGTGCTTTCCGCAGATACGCAGTATTTT
CASSVVLSADTQYF
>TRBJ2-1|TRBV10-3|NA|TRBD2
TGTGCCATCAAATCTACTAGCGGGAGGGCCAATGAGCAGTTCTTC
CAIKSTSGRANEQFF
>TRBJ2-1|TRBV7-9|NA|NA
TGTGCCAGCAGTCACGCCTACAATGAGCAGTTCTTC
CASSHAYNEQFF
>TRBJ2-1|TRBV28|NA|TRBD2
TGTGCCAGCAGTTTTTTTAGCGGGAGCGGGGAGCAGTTCTTC
CASSFFSGSGEQFF
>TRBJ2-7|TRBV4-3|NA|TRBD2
TGCGCCAGCAGCCCAAGCGGGACGGTTGGCTACGAGCAGTACTTC
CASSPSGTVGYEQYF
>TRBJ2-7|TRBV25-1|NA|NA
TGTGCCAGCAGTCCGGGGGCGGATAGGGGGTCCTACGAGCAGTACTTC
CASSPGADRGSYEQYF
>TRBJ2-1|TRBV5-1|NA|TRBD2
TGCGCCAGCAGCTTGGATCCTAGCGGGAGTGTCAATGAGCAGTTCTTC
CASSLDPSGSVNEQFF
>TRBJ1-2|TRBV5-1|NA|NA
TGCGCCAGCAGGGACCCGGGGGGAAACTATGGCTACACCTTC
CASRDPGGNYGYTF